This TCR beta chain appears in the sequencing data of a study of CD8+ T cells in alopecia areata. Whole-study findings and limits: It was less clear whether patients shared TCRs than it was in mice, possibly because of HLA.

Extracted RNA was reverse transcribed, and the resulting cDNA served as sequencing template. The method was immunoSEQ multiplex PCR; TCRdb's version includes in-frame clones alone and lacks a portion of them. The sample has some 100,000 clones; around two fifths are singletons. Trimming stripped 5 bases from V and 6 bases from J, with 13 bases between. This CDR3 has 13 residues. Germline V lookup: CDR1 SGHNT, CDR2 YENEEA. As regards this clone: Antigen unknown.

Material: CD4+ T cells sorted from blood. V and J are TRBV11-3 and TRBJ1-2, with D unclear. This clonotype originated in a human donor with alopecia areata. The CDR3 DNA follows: TGTGCCAGCAGCCCTGGGATCTACAATGGCTACACCTTC. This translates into CASSPGIYNGYTF.